This entry is about one T cell receptor beta chain. This CDR3 is built from 15 residues. The germline V gene encodes CDR1 KGHSH and CDR2 LQKENI. The V and J ends lost 3 bases and 7 bases, in that order; junction bases with no gene match: 10. The data were obtained in a study of T cell changes during pregnancy in multiple sclerosis. Method: immunoSEQ multiplex PCR; TCRdb's copy keeps in-frame clones and lacks some. Here the sample spans around 100,000 clones, 80% to 95% being singletons. The origin of this receptor is a female donor with multiple sclerosis, enrolled in a pregnancy study. The source was peripheral blood, collected in the third trimester of pregnancy. V usage is TRBV18 and J usage is TRBJ2-7; 9 positions agree with TRBD1. The CDR3 here is CASSPGTGGRWEQYF. In nucleotides, the CDR3 is TGTGCCAGCTCACCGGGCACAGGGGGCCGGTGGGAGCAGTACTTC.